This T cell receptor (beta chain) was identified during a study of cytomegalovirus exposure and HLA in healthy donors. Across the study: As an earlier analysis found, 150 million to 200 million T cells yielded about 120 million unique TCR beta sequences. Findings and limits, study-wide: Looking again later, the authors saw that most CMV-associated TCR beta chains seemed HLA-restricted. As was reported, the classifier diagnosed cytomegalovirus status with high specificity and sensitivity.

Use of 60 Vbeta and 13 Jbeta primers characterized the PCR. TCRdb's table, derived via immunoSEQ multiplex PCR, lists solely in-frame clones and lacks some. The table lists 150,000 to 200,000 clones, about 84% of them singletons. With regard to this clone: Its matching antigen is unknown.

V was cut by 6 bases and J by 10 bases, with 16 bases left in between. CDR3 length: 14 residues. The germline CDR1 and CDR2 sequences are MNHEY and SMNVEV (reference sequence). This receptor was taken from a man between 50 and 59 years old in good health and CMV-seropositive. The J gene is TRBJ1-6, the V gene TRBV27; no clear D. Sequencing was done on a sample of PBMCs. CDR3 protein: CASSPTGFISPLHF. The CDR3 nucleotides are TGTGCCAGCAGCCCCACCGGGTTCATCTCACCCCTCCACTTT.